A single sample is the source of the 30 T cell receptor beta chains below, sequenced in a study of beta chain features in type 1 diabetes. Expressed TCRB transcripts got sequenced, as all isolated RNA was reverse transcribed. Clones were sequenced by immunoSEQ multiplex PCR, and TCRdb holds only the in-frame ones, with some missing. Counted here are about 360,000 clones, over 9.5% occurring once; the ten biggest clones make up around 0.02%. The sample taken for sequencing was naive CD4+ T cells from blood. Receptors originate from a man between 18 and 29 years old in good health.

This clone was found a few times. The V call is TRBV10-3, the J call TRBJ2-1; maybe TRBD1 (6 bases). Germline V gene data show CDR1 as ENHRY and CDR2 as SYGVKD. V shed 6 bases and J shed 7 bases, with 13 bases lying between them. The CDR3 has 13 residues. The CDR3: CAIRETGNNEQFF. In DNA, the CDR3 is TGTGCCATCAGGGAAACAGGGAATAATGAGCAGTTCTTC.

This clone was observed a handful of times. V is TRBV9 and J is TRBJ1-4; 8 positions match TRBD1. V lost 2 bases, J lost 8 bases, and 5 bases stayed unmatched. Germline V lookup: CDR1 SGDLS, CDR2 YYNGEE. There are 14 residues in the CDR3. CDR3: CASSVGQDGEKLFF. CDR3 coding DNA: TGTGCCAGCAGCGTGGGACAGGATGGCGAAAAACTGTTTTTT. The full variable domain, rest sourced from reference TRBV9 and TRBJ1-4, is DSGVTQTPKHLITATGQRVTLRCSPRSGDLSVYWYQQSLDQGLQFLIQYYNGEERAKGNILERFSAQQFPDLHSELNLSSLELGDSALYFCASSVGQDGEKLFFGSGTQLSVL.

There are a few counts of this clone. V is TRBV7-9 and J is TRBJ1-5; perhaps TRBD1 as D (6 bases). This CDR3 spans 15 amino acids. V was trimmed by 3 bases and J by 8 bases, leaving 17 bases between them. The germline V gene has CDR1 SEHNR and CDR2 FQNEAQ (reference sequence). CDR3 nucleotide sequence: TGTGCCAGCAGCTTGGGCCAGGGGAAAGGGGAGCCCCAGCATTTT. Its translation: CASSLGQGKGEPQHF.

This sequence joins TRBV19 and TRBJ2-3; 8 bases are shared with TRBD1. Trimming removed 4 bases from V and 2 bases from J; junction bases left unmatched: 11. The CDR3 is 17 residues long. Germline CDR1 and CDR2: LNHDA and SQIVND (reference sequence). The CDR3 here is CASSNLAGTGSTDTQYF. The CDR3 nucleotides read TGTGCCAGTAGTAATCTGGCCGGGACAGGTTCCACAGATACGCAGTATTTT.

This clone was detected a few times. The CDR3 loop is CASSQVLAGADTQYF. The DNA of the CDR3 is TGCGCCAGCAGCCAAGTTCTAGCGGGAGCAGATACGCAGTATTTT. The chain carries TRBV4-1 and TRBJ2-3; 10 positions match TRBD2. Germline V gives CDR1 MGHRA, CDR2 YSYEKL. The trim removed 1 base at V and 4 bases at J, leaving 2 bases unmatched. The CDR3 sequence is 15 residues long.

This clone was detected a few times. The CDR3 is CASSVGTGGRYQPQHF. The CDR3 DNA reads TGTGCCAGCAGCGTAGGTACAGGGGGCCGTTATCAGCCCCAGCATTTT. The chain has TRBV9 and TRBJ1-5; 9 bases agree with TRBD1. The CDR3 totals 16 residues. Germline loops: CDR1 SGDLS, CDR2 YYNGEE. V was pared by 0 bases and J by 5 bases, with 6 bases of the junction left unmatched.

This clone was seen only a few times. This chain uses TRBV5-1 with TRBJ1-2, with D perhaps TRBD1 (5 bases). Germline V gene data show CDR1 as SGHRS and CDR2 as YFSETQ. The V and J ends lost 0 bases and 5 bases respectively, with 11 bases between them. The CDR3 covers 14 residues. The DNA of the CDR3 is TGCGCCAGCAGCTTGGGACAGAGCCTGTATGGCTACACCTTC. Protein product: CASSLGQSLYGYTF.

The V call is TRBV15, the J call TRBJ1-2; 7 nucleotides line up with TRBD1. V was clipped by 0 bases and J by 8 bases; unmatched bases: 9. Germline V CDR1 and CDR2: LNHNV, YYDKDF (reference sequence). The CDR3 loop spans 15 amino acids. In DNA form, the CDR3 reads TGTGCCACCAGCAGAGATGGTGAGGGGGCGCGGGGCTACACCTTC. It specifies CATSRDGEGARGYTF.

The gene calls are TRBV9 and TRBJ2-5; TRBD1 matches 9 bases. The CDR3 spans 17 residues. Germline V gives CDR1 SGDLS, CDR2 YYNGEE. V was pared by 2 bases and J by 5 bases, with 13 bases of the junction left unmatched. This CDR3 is CASSVFSGQGTLETQYF. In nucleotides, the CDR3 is TGTGCCAGCAGCGTCTTTAGCGGACAGGGGACGTTGGAGACCCAGTACTTC.

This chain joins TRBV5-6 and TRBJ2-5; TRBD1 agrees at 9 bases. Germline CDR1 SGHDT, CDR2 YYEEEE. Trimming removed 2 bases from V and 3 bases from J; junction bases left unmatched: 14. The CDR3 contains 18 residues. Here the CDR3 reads CASSLTGTGMGVKETQYF. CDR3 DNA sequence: TGTGCCAGCAGCTTAACCGGGACAGGGATGGGGGTTAAAGAGACCCAGTACTTC.

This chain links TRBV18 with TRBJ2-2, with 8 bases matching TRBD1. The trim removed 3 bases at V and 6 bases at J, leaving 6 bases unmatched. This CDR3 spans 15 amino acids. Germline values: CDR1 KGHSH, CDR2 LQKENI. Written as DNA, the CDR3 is TGTGCCAGCTCACCGGACAGGGCCGTCGCCGGGGAGCTGTTTTTT. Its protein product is CASSPDRAVAGELFF.

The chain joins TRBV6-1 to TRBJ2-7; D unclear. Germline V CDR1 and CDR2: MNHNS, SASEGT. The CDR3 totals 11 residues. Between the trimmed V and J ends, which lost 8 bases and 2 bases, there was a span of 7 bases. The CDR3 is CASLLTYEQYF. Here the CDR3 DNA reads TGTGCCAGCTTACTAACCTACGAGCAGTACTTC.

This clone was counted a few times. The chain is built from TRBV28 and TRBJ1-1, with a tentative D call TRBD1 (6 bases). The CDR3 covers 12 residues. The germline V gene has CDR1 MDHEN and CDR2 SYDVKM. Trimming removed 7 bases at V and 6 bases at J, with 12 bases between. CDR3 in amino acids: CASKVDSAEAFF. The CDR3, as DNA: TGTGCCAGCAAGGTGGACAGCGCTGAAGCTTTCTTT.

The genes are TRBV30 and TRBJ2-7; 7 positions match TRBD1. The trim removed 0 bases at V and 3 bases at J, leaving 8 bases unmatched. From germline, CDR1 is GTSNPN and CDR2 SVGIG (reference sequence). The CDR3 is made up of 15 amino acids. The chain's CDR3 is CAWSVRGGADYEQYF. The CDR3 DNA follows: TGTGCCTGGAGTGTACGAGGGGGCGCCGACTACGAGCAGTACTTC. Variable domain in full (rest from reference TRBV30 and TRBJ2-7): SQTIHQWPATLVQPVGSPLSLECTVEGTSNPNLYWYRQAAGRGLQLLFYSVGIGQISSEVPQNLSASRPQDRQFILSSKKLLLSDSGFYLCAWSVRGGADYEQYFGPGTRLTVT.

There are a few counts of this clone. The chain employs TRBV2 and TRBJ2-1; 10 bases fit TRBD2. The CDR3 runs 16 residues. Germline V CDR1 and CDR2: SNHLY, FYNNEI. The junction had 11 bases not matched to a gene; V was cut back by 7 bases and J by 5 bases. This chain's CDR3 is CASMWVAGGNNNEQFF. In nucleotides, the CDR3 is TGTGCCAGCATGTGGGTAGCGGGAGGTAACAACAATGAGCAGTTCTTC.

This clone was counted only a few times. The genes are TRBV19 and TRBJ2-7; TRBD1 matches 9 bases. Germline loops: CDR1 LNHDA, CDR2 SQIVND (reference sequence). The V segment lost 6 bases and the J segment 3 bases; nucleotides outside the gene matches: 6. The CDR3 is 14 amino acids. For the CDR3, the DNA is TGTGCCAGTAGCCAGACAGGGGGGGACTACGAGCAGTACTTC. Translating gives CASSQTGGDYEQYF.

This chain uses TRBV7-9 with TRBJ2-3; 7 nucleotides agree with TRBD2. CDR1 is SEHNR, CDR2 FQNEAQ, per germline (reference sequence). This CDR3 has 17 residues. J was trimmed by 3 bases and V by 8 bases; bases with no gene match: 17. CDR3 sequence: CASAPWPGAGVTDTQYF. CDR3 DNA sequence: TGTGCCAGCGCCCCTTGGCCGGGTGCGGGAGTGACAGATACGCAGTATTTT. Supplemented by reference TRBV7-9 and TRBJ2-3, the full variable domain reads DTGVSQNPRHKITKRGQNVTFRCDPISEHNRLYWYRQTLGQGPEFLTYFQNEAQLEKSRLLSDRFSAERPKGSFSTLEIQRTEQGDSAMYLCASAPWPGAGVTDTQYFGPGTRLTVL.

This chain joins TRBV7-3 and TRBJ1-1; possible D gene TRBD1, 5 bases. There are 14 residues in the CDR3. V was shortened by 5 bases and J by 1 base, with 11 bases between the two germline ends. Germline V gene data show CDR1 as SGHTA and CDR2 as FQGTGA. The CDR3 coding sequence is TGTGCCAGCAGCCAGGGAGGCAGGAACACTGAAGCTTTCTTT. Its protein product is CASSQGGRNTEAFF.

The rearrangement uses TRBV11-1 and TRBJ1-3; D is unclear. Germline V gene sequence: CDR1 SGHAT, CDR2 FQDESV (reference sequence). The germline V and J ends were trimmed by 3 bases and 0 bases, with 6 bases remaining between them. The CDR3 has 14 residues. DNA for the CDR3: TGTGCCAGCAGCTTCGCAGGCTCTGGAAACACCATATATTTT. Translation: CASSFAGSGNTIYF.

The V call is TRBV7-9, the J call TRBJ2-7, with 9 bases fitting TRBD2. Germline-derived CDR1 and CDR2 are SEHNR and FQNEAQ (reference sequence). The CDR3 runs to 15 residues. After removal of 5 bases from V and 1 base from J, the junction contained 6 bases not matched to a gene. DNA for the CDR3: TGTGCCAGCAGCAAGGCTAGCGGGATTTCCTACGAGCAGTACTTC. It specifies CASSKASGISYEQYF. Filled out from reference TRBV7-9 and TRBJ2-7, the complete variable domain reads DTGVSQNPRHKITKRGQNVTFRCDPISEHNRLYWYRQTLGQGPEFLTYFQNEAQLEKSRLLSDRFSAERPKGSFSTLEIQRTEQGDSAMYLCASSKASGISYEQYFGPGTRLTVT.

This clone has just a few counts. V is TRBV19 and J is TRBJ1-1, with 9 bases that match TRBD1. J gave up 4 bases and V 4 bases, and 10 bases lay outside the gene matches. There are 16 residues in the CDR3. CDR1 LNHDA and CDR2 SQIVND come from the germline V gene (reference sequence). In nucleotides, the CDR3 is TGTGCCAGTAGTAAACTGGGACAGGGAAGCGGCACTGAAGCTTTCTTT. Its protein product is CASSKLGQGSGTEAFF.

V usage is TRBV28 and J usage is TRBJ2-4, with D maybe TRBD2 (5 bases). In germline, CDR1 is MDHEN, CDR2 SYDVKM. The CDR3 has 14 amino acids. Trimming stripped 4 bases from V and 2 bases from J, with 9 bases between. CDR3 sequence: CASSSGVSKNIQYF. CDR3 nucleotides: TGTGCCAGCAGTTCCGGGGTGTCCAAAAACATTCAGTACTTC.

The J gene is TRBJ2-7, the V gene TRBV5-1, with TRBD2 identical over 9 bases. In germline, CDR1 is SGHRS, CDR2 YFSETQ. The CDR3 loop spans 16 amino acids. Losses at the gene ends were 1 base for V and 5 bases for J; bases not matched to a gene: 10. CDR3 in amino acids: CASSLIGSGGSNEQYF. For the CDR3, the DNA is TGCGCCAGCAGCTTGATAGGAAGCGGGGGGTCCAACGAGCAGTACTTC. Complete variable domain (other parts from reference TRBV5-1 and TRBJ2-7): KAGVTQTPRYLIKTRGQQVTLSCSPISGHRSVSWYQQTPGQGLQFLFEYFSETQRNKGNFPGRFSGRQFSNSRSEMNVSTLELGDSALYLCASSLIGSGGSNEQYFGPGTRLTVT.

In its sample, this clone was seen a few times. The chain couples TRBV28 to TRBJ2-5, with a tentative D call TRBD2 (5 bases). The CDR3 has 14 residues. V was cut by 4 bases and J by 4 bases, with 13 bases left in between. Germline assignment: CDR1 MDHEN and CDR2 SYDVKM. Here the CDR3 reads CASSSMRVGETQYF. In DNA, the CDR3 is TGTGCCAGCAGTTCTATGCGGGTGGGAGAGACCCAGTACTTC.

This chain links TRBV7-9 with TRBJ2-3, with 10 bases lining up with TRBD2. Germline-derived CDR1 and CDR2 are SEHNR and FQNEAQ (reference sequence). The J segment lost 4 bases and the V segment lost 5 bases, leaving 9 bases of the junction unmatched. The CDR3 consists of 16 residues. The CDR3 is CASSLRAGGWADTQYF. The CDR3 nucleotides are TGTGCCAGCAGCCTACGAGCGGGAGGGTGGGCAGATACGCAGTATTTT.

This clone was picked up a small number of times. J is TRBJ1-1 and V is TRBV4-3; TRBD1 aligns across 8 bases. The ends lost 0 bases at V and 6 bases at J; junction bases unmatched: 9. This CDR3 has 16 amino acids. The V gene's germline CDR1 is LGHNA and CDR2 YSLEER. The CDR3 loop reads CASSQDRNRGGSEAFF. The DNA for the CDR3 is TGCGCCAGCAGCCAAGATAGAAACAGGGGGGGGTCTGAAGCTTTCTTT.

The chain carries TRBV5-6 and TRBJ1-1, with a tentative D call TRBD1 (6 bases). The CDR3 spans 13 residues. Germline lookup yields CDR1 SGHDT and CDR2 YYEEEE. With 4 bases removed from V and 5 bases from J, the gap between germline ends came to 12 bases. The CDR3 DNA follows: TGTGCCAGCAGCAATAACAGGGAAACTGAAGCTTTCTTT. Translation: CASSNNRETEAFF.

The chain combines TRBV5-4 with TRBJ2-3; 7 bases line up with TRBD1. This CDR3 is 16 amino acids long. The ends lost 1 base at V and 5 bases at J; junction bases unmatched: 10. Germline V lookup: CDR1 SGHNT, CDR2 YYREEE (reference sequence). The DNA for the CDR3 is TGTGCCAGCAGCTTGAGGGGGCCAAGGTCGGTAGATACGCAGTATTTT. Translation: CASSLRGPRSVDTQYF.

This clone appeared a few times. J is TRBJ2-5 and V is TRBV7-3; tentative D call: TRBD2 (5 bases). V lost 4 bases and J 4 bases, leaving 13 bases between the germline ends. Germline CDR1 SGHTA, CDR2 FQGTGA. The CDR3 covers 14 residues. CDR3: CASSWSGSGETQYF. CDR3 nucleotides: TGTGCCAGCAGCTGGAGTGGGAGCGGAGAGACCCAGTACTTC.

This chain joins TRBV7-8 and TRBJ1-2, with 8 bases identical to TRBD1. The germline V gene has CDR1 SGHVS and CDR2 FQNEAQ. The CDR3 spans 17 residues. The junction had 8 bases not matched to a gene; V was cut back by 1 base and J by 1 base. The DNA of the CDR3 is TGTGCCAGCAGCTTAGTTTTTGACAGGGGATTTAACTATGGCTACACCTTC. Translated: CASSLVFDRGFNYGYTF.